A selection of T cell receptor beta chains follows, all from one sample in a study of monozygotic twins with inflammatory bowel disease. Following a re-call of the 5' RACE reads, TCRdb has one entry per CDR3 protein and lacks DNA. Here the sample table reports about 160,000 distinct CDR3 sequences. The sequencing sample was made of blood. The receptors here all came from a human donor with ulcerative colitis or Crohn's disease, or a healthy co-twin of an affected twin (not recorded which). Each CDR3 is given with its conserved first and last residue.

V gene: TRBV7-2
J gene: TRBJ1-2
CDR3 protein: CASSLSTGGSGYTF

V gene: TRBV5-8
J gene: TRBJ1-2
CDR3 protein: CASSLEAGAGGYTF

V gene: TRBV7-2
J gene: TRBJ1-6
CDR3 protein: CASTRAGPNNSPLHF

V gene: TRBV5-1
J gene: TRBJ2-7
CDR3 protein: CASSPGTLPYEQYF

V gene: TRBV4-1
J gene: TRBJ2-1
CDR3 protein: CASSHIGSLGNEQFF

V gene: TRBV4-2
J gene: TRBJ2-1
CDR3 protein: CASSQDLTSVSFGDYNEQFF

V gene: TRBV7-2
J gene: TRBJ2-1
CDR3 protein: CASSQSVGNEQFF

V gene: TRBV7-2
J gene: TRBJ2-7
CDR3 protein: CASRGTGSTYEQYF

V gene: TRBV20-1
J gene: TRBJ1-2
CDR3 protein: CSALGQGWVTF

V gene: TRBV15
J gene: TRBJ2-6
CDR3 protein: CATSRAGGGANVLTF

V gene: TRBV3-1
J gene: TRBJ2-1
CDR3 protein: CASSQEGRVEYNEQFF

V gene: TRBV4-1
J gene: TRBJ2-2
CDR3 protein: CASSHESGGGTGELFF

V gene: TRBV7-2
J gene: TRBJ2-1
CDR3 protein: CASSLFRGQGYEQFF

V gene: TRBV12-5
J gene: TRBJ1-2
CDR3 protein: CASGRTGQDGYTF

V gene: TRBV6-5
J gene: TRBJ1-1
CDR3 protein: CASSYSNGNTEAFF

V gene: TRBV5-6
J gene: TRBJ2-1
CDR3 protein: CASSLQGPKQFF

V gene: TRBV7-3
J gene: TRBJ2-7
CDR3 protein: CASSLSQADEQYF

V gene: TRBV3-1
J gene: TRBJ2-7
CDR3 protein: CASSQVSTHSYEQYF

V gene: TRBV20-1
J gene: TRBJ2-5
CDR3 protein: CSARDQGGGGAQETQYF

V gene: TRBV5-1
J gene: TRBJ1-1
CDR3 protein: CASSLRADTRQNTEAFF

V gene: TRBV12-3/TRBV12-4
J gene: TRBJ1-4
CDR3 protein: CASSPSGTDREKLFF

V gene: TRBV4-2
J gene: TRBJ2-1
CDR3 protein: CASSQEVGMNNEQFF

V gene: TRBV4-2
J gene: TRBJ2-7
CDR3 protein: CASSEGAYEQYF

V gene: TRBV7-2
J gene: TRBJ1-3
CDR3 protein: CASSLNTGSSGNTIYF

V gene: TRBV7-2
J gene: TRBJ1-3
CDR3 protein: CASSQGQVSSGNTIYF

V gene: TRBV6-1
J gene: TRBJ2-1
CDR3 protein: CASMRQGALWEQFF

V gene: TRBV6-6
J gene: TRBJ1-4
CDR3 protein: CASNDKSRGEKLFF

V gene: TRBV20-1
J gene: TRBJ2-7
CDR3 protein: CSASPGHSSYEQYF

V gene: TRBV7-9
J gene: TRBJ2-7
CDR3 protein: CASSLVTTRGRQYF

V gene: TRBV27
J gene: TRBJ1-1
CDR3 protein: CASSSPRTENTEAFF

V gene: TRBV20-1
J gene: TRBJ1-1
CDR3 protein: CSARDRFREARTEAFF

V gene: TRBV18
J gene: TRBJ2-3
CDR3 protein: CASSPQQKADTQYF

V gene: TRBV20-1
J gene: TRBJ1-6
CDR3 protein: CSASLADNSPLHF

V gene: TRBV29-1
J gene: TRBJ2-4
CDR3 protein: CSVERDNKNIQYF

V gene: TRBV5-1
J gene: TRBJ2-3
CDR3 protein: CASSRAGGSTDTQYF

V gene: TRBV15
J gene: TRBJ2-2
CDR3 protein: CATNSGTKTGELFF

V gene: TRBV5-1
J gene: TRBJ2-7
CDR3 protein: CASRSRTGNSYEQYF

V gene: TRBV10-3
J gene: TRBJ2-1
CDR3 protein: CATREQASYNEQFF